This T cell receptor beta chain was sequenced for a study of T cell responses to AZD1222 COVID-19 vaccine. The study's findings and limits: Reports say nearly half of spike-specific TCRs go after unmutated variant regions.

Sequencing was performed with immunoSEQ multiplex PCR; in TCRdb, only in-frame clones are kept and a portion is missing. This repertoire shows around 69,000 clones, around nine tenths found once; its top ten account for roughly 11%. This clone was picked up a small number of times. Its specificity is not known. Germline V gene lookup returns CDR1 SNHLY and CDR2 FYNNEI. Trimming cost V 5 bases and J 0 bases, with 8 bases left between them. The CDR3 has 13 amino acids. J is TRBJ2-7 and V is TRBV2, with a tentative D call TRBD1 (6 bases). The sequence was obtained from an adult in good health. The sequencing here drew on peripheral blood, taken on day 0 of AZD1222 vaccination. In nucleotides, the CDR3 is TGTGCCAGCAGTTGGGACACCTCCTACGAGCAGTACGTC. Translation: CASSWDTSYEQYV.